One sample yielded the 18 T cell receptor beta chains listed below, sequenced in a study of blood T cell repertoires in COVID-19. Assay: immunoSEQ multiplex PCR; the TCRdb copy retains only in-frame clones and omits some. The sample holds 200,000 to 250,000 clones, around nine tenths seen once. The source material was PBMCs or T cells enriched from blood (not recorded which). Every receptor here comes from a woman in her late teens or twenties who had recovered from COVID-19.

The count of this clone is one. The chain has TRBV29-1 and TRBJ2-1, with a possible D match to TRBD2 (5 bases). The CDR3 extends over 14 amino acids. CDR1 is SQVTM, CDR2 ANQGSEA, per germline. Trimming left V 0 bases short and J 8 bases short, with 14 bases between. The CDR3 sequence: CSVEEVSEIYEQFF. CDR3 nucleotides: TGCAGCGTTGAAGAGGTTAGCGAGATCTATGAGCAGTTCTTC.

In DNA form, the CDR3 reads TGTGCCAGCAGTGACGGCGGGAGAAGCACAGATACGCAGTATTTT. Amino acid sequence: CASSDGGRSTDTQYF. The chain recombines TRBV6-4 with TRBJ2-3, with TRBD2 matching over 7 bases. Unmatched junction bases numbered 2, after V lost 2 bases and J lost 0 bases. The CDR3 consists of 15 residues. Germline assignment: CDR1 MRHNA and CDR2 SNTAGT.

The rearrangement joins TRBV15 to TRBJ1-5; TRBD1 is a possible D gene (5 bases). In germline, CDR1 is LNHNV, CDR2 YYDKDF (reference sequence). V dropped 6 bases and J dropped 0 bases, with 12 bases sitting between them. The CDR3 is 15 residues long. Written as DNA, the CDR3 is TGTGCCACCAGGGACACCCGATATAGCAATCAGCCCCAGCATTTT. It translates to CATRDTRYSNQPQHF. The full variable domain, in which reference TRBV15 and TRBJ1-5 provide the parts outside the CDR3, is DAMVIQNPRYQVTQFGKPVTLSCSQTLNHNVMYWYQQKSSQAPKLLFHYYDKDFNNEADTPDNFQSRRPNTSFCFLDIRSPGLGDTAMYLCATRDTRYSNQPQHFGDGTRLSIL.

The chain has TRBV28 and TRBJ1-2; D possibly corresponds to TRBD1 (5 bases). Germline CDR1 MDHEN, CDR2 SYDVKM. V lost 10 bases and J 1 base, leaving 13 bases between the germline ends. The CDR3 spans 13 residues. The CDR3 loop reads CATDRSYNYGYTF. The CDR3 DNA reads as TGTGCCACCGACAGAAGTTATAACTATGGCTACACCTTC.

The CDR3 coding sequence is TGTGCCAGCAGCTCCCGGGGACTAGCGGGATATCATGAGCAGTTCTTC. This codes for CASSSRGLAGYHEQFF. The V call is TRBV7-8, the J call TRBJ2-1; 13 bases align to TRBD2. The CDR3 spans 16 residues. The V and J ends lost 4 bases and 8 bases, in that order; junction bases with no gene match: 8. Germline V gene lookup returns CDR1 SGHVS and CDR2 FQNEAQ. Complete variable domain (other parts from reference TRBV7-8 and TRBJ2-1): GAGVSQSPRYKVAKRGQDVALRCDPISGHVSLFWYQQALGQGPEFLTYFQNEAQLDKSGLPSDRFFAERPEGSVSTLKIQRTQQEDSAVYLCASSSRGLAGYHEQFFGPGTRLTVL.

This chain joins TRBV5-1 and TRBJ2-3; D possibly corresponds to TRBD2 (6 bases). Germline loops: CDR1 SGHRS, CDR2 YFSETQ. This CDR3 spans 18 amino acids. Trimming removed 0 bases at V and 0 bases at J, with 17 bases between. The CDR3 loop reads CASSLVASADPSTDTQYF. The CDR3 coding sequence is TGCGCCAGCAGCTTGGTGGCTAGCGCGGACCCTAGCACAGATACGCAGTATTTT.

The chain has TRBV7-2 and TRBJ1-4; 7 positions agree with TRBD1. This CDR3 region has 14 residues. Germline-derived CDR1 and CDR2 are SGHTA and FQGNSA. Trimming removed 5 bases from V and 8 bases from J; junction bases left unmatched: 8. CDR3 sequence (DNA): TGTGCCAGCAGCCCGAGACAGGGACGCGAAAAACTGTTTTTT. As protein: CASSPRQGREKLFF.

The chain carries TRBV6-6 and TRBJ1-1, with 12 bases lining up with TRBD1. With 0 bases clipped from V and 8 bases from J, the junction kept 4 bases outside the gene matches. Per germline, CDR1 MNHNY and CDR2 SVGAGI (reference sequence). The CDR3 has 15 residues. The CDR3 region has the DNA TGTGCCAGCAGTTACTCGGGACAGGGGGCTACCGAAGCTTTCTTT. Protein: CASSYSGQGATEAFF.

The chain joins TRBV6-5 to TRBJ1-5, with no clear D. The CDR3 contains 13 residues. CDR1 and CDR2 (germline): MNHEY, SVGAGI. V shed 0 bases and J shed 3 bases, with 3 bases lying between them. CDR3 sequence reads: CASSYSNNQPQHF. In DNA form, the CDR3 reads TGTGCCAGCAGTTACTCCAACAATCAGCCCCAGCATTTT.

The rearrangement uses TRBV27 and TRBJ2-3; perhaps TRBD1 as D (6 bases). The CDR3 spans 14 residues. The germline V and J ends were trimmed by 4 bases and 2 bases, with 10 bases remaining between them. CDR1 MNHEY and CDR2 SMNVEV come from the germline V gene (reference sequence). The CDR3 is CASSSGQFTDTQYF. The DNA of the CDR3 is TGTGCCAGCAGTTCCGGACAGTTCACAGATACGCAGTATTTT.

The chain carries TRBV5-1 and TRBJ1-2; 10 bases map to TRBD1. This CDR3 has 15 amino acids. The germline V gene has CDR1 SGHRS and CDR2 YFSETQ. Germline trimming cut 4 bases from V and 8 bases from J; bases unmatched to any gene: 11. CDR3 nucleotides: TGCGCCAGCAGCATTGGGACAGGGGTAATTCGGGGCTACACCTTC. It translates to CASSIGTGVIRGYTF.

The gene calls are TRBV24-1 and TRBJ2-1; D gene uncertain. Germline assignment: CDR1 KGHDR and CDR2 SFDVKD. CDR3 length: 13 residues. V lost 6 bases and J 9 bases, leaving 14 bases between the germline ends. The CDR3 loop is CATSRLASGEQFF. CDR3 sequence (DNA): TGTGCCACCAGTCGGTTAGCTTCGGGTGAGCAGTTCTTC.

The CDR3 DNA follows: TGTGCCAGCAGTTCCGGCGGGGGAGGGGGCTACACCTTC. It yields the protein CASSSGGGGGYTF. The V and J genes are TRBV28 and TRBJ1-2; D possibly corresponds to TRBD1 (5 bases). V was shortened by 4 bases and J by 8 bases, with 14 bases between the two germline ends. CDR1 MDHEN and CDR2 SYDVKM come from the germline V gene. The CDR3 runs to 13 residues.

This CDR3 is CASRKRASNQPQHF. For the CDR3, the DNA is TGCGCCAGCAGAAAGAGAGCTAGCAATCAGCCCCAGCATTTT. V and J are TRBV10-2 and TRBJ1-5; D gene uncertain. Between the trimmed V and J ends, which lost 6 bases and 0 bases, there was a span of 9 bases. The germline CDR1 and CDR2 sequences are WSHSY and SAAADI. This CDR3 is 14 amino acids long.

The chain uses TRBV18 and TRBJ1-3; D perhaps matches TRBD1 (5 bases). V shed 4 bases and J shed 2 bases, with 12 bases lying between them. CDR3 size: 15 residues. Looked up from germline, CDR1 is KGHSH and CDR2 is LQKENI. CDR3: CASSRTQGAGNTIYF. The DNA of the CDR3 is TGTGCCAGCTCACGAACCCAGGGTGCTGGAAACACCATATATTTT.

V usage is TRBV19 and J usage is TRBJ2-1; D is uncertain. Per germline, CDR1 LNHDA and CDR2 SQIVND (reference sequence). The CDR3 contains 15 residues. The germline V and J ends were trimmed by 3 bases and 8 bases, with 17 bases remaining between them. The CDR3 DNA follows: TGTGCCAGTAGTATGTTTGCCCGGAGTCTCGATGAGCAGTTCTTC. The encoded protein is CASSMFARSLDEQFF. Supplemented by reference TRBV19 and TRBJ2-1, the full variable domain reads DGGITQSPKYLFRKEGQNVTLSCEQNLNHDAMYWYRQDPGQGLRLIYYSQIVNDFQKGDIAEGYSVSREKKESFPLTVTSAQKNPTAFYLCASSMFARSLDEQFFGPGTRLTVL.

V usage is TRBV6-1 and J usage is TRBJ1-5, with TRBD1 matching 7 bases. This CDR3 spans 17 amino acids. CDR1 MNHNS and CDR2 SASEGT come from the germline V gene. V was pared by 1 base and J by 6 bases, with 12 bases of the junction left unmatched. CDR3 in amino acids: CASSEVYVTGDGQPQHF. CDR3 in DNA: TGTGCCAGCAGTGAAGTCTACGTTACAGGGGATGGTCAGCCCCAGCATTTT.

Written as DNA, the CDR3 is TGTGCCAGCAGCTTAGAGACAGCAAGCTCCTACGAGCAGTACTTC. It is translated as CASSLETASSYEQYF. This chain joins TRBV7-2 and TRBJ2-7; tentative D call: TRBD1 (5 bases). The CDR3 covers 15 residues. The germline V gene has CDR1 SGHTA and CDR2 FQGNSA. Trimming took 1 base from V and 0 from J, leaving 10 bases between them.